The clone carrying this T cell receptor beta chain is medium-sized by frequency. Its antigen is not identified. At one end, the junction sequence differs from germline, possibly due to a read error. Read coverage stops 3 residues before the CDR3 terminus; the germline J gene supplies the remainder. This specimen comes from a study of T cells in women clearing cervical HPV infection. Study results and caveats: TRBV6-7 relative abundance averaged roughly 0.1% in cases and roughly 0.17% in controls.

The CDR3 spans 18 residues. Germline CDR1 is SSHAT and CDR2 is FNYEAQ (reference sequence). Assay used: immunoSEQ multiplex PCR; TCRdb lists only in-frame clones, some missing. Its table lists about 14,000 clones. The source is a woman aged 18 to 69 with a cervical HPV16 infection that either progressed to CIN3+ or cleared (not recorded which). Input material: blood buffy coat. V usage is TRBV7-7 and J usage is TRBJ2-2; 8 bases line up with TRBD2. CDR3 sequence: CASSPTPLAGGHTGELFF. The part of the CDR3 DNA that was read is TGTGCTAGCAGCCCCACCCCCTTGGCGGGGGGCCATACCGGGGAG.